This T cell receptor beta chain stems from a study of metastatic and nonmetastatic thyroid tumors. Study-level information: Malignant thyroid and benign thyroid patients provided blood and tumor or nodule tissue whose repertoires were compared.

Under the authors' procedure: Differences in CDR3 between clinicopathological groups were drawn on to build a classifier intended to discriminate distant-metastatic papillary thyroid cancer patients. From the PCR reads, TCRdb re-called clones with MiXCR. TCRdb, not the authors, supplied the V and J calls. The sample lists under 100,000 clones; around 7.8% were seen once. Patients were all untreated before their thyroid surgery. This clone was recorded once. Antigen unknown. After removal of 0 bases from V and 8 bases from J, the junction contained 9 bases not matched to a gene. Germline CDR1 and CDR2: LGHNA and YNFKEQ. CDR3 length: 17 residues. Study-wide points: Reported TCR beta diversity, measured in blood and tumor, was significantly higher for malignant thyroid tumors than for benign nodules.

The rearrangement joins TRBV4-2 to TRBJ2-3, with 12 nucleotides matching TRBD2. Sequencing was performed on blood. This receptor was taken from a female donor with papillary thyroid cancer or a benign thyroid nodule (not recorded which). Some clones in this sample may be carry-over from other donors' samples. The CDR3, as DNA: TGTGCCAGCAGCCAAGATGCGCTAGCGGGGGGGCCGATTACGCAGTATTTT. It codes for CASSQDALAGGPITQYF.